The entry that follows covers one TCR beta chain sequence. The CDR3 has 16 amino acids. TCRdb re-called the 5' RACE reads; one entry per CDR3 protein, DNA not given. This sample's clone table lists about 430,000 distinct CDR3 sequences. These data originate in a study of T cells expressing NK-cell markers. This clonotype originated in a woman in her forties or fifties in good health. This chain joins TRBV12-3 or TRBV12-4 and TRBJ2-1; lacking DNA, the TRBD1 call made by TCRdb goes unchecked. Specimen: blood T cells: a sorted CD56 or NKG2C T cell subset, CD4+ or CD8+ T cells, or bulk PBMC T cells (not recorded which). The CDR3 sequence: CASTVLGGGRYNEQFF.